This T cell receptor (beta chain) emerged from a study of shared clonotypes between healthy human individuals. Study findings and constraints: Richness estimates generally favored naive over memory subsets. Incompleteness in sorted-subset sequencing, despite large depth, was shown by rarefaction. Of the naive CD4 clonotypes, approximately 5% were shared across several donors.

Naive CD8 populations comprised CD45RO-negative cells positively selected for CCR7, excluding terminally differentiated effector memory CD45RA+ cells. A remark on this clone: The target antigen is unknown.

The CDR3 sequence is 13 residues long. V was trimmed by 4 bases and J by 2 bases, leaving 5 bases between them. Germline V gene lookup returns CDR1 SGHDN and CDR2 FVKESK. Profiling relied on immunoSEQ multiplex PCR, and the TCRdb table lists in-frame clones only, not all of them. The table includes under 1 million clones, 92% detected once. The rearrangement uses TRBV14 and TRBJ2-2; D not certain. The TCR sequence derives from a young man in good health. Sequencing was done on a sample of naive CD8+ T cells sorted from blood. CDR3 coding DNA: TGTGCCAGCAGCCGGCGTAACACCGGGGAGCTGTTTTTT. This sequence encodes CASSRRNTGELFF.